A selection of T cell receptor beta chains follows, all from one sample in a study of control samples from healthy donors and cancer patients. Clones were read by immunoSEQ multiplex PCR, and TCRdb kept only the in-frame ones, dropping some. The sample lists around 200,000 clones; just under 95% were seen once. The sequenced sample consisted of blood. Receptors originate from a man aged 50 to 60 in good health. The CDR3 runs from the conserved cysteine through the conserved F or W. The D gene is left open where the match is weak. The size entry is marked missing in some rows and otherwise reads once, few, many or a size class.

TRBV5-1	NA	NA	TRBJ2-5	CASSLGTVGETQYF	TGCGCCAGCAGCTTGGGAACGGTGGGGGAGACCCAGTACTTC
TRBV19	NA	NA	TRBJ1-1	CASTLAGYTEAFF	TGTGCCAGTACTCTGGCAGGGTACACTGAAGCTTTCTTT
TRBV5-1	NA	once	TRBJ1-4	CASSLGAGSRLKNEKLFF	TGCGCCAGCAGCTTGGGGGCAGGGTCGCGGCTAAAGAATGAAAAACTGTTTTTT
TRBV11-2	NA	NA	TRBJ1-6	CASKYGDNSPLHF	TGTGCCAGCAAATACGGTGATAATTCACCCCTCCACTTT
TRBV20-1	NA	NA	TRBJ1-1	CRPDGEAFF	TGCAGACCGGACGGTGAAGCTTTCTTT
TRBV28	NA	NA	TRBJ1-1	CASSLLSDRSIGAFF	TGTGCCAGCAGTCTACTTAGTGACAGGAGTATAGGAGCTTTCTTT
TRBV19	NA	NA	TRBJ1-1	CASSSTGNTEAFF	TGTGCCAGTAGTAGCACAGGTAACACTGAAGCTTTCTTT
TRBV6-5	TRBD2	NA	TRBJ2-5	CASSYSSNGGETQYF	TGTGCCAGCAGTTACTCCTCCAACGGGGGGGAGACCCAGTACTTC
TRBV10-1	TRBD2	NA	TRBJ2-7	CASSELAGGTEQYF	TGCGCCAGCAGTGAATTAGCGGGAGGAACCGAGCAGTACTTC
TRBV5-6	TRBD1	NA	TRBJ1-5	CASSPGGSNQPQHF	TGTGCCAGCAGCCCAGGGGGTAGCAATCAGCCCCAGCATTTT
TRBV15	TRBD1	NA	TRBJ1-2	CATSRTGVGGYTF	TGTGCCACCAGCAGAACAGGGGTAGGCGGCTACACCTTC
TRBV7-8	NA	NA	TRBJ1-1	CASSLVGGWNTEAFF	TGTGCCAGCAGCTTAGTTGGAGGATGGAACACTGAAGCTTTCTTT
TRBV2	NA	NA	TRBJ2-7	CAIGLSYEQYF	TGTGCCATCGGACTCTCCTACGAGCAGTACTTC
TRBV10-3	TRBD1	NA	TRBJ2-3	CAINDRGFILTSTDTQYF	TGTGCCATCAACGACAGGGGTTTCATCCTTACTAGCACAGATACGCAGTATTTT
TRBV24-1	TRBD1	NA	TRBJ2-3	CATSDTGQFSLTDTQYF	TGTGCCACCAGTGATACGGGACAGTTTTCACTCACAGATACGCAGTATTTT
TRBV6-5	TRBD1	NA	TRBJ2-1	CASRLDRGHEQFF	TGTGCCAGCAGGTTGGACAGGGGACATGAGCAGTTCTTC
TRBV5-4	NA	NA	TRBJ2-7	CASSFSALGTYEQYF	TGTGCCAGCAGCTTTTCCGCTCTGGGGACCTACGAGCAGTACTTC
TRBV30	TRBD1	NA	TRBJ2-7	CAWSGGQGGWNEQYF	TGTGCCTGGAGTGGGGGACAGGGAGGTTGGAACGAGCAGTACTTC
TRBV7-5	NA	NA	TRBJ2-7	CARSCGTVFSEQYF	TGTGCCAGAAGCTGTGGGACAGTATTTAGCGAGCAGTACTTC
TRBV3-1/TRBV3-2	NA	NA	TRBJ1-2	CASSSRQTNGYTF	TGTGCCAGCAGCTCCCGACAGACTAATGGCTACACCTTC
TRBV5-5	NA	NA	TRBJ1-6	CASSLIAGGPLHF	TGTGCCAGCAGCTTGATAGCGGGGGGACCCCTCCACTTT
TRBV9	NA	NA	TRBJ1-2	CASSGLRGALGYTF	TGTGCCAGCAGCGGCCTCCGGGGGGCTCTTGGCTACACCTTC
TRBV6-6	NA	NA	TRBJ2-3	CASRQRATDTQYF	TGTGCCAGCAGACAGCGCGCCACAGATACGCAGTATTTT
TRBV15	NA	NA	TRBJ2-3	CATSWYTDTQYF	TGTGCCACCAGCTGGTACACAGATACGCAGTATTTT
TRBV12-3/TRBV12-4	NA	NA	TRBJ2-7	CASTWGTTEQYF	TGTGCCAGCACCTGGGGGACAACTGAGCAGTACTTC
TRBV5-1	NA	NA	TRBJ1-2	CASSTVPTGYGYTF	TGCGCCAGCAGCACGGTGCCTACAGGGTATGGCTACACCTTC
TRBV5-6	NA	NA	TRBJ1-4	CASSDQGLATNEKLFF	TGTGCCAGCAGCGACCAGGGCTTAGCAACTAATGAAAAACTGTTTTTT
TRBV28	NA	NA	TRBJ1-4	CASSFWGAANEKLFF	TGTGCCAGCAGTTTCTGGGGGGCAGCTAATGAAAAACTGTTTTTT
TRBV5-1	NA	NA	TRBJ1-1	CASRDSMNTEAFF	TGCGCCAGCAGGGACAGCATGAACACTGAAGCTTTCTTT
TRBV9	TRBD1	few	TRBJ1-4	CASSVDRGGDEKLFF	TGTGCCAGCAGCGTGGACAGGGGAGGGGATGAAAAACTGTTTTTT
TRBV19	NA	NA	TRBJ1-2	CASSNSFYGYTF	TGTGCCAGTAGTAATAGTTTCTATGGCTACACCTTC
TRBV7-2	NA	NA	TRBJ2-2	CASSSGGLGTGELFF	TGTGCCAGCAGCTCCGGGGGGCTTGGCACCGGGGAGCTGTTTTTT
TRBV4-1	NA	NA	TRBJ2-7	CASSQDRTDSYEQYF	TGCGCCAGCAGCCAAGATCGGACAGATTCCTACGAGCAGTACTTC
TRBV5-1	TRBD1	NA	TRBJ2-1	CASSLNSGQGSEQFF	TGCGCCAGCAGCTTGAACTCGGGACAGGGTTCTGAGCAGTTCTTC
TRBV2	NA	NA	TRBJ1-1	CASRGEVAAEAFF	TGTGCCAGCCGGGGGGAGGTAGCCGCTGAAGCTTTCTTT
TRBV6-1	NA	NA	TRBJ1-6	CASSEVAGDYNSPLHF	TGTGCCAGCAGTGAAGTAGCAGGGGATTATAATTCACCCCTCCACTTT
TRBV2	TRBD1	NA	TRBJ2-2	CASSAGQPTGELFF	TGTGCCAGCAGTGCGGGACAGCCCACCGGGGAGCTGTTTTTT
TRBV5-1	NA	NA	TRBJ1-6	CASSLDPHATNNSPLHF	TGCGCCAGCAGCCTCGACCCACACGCAACCAATAATTCACCCCTCCACTTT
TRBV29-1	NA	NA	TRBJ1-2	CSVVTGTLSF	TGCAGCGTCGTAACCGGGACGCTCTCATTC